The 19 T cell receptor beta chains reported below all come from one sample, sequenced in a study of blood T cell repertoires in COVID-19 (dated by TCRdb to the early 2020s). Libraries were constructed by the immunoSEQ multiplex PCR assay. TCRdb provides this immuneACCESS table in a form limited to in-frame rearrangements. Some clones are lacking; in checked studies, under half of them reflect an unresolved V gene, and why the rest are absent is not known. The sample profile shows 110,000 or so clones; approximately 80% of them were found once. The top ten clonotypes cover about 10% of the sample. Sequencing was done on a sample of peripheral blood. The source of these receptors is a human donor in a cohort sampled during active COVID-19.

This clone was seen more than once but under ten times. This chain links TRBV7-2 with TRBJ1-5; D perhaps matches TRBD1 (6 bases). CDR1 is SGHTA, CDR2 FQGNSA, per germline. V was trimmed by 1 base and J by 10 bases, leaving 11 bases between them. This CDR3 spans 13 amino acids. The CDR3, as DNA: TGTGCCAGCAGCTTAGAAGGGGGTAGCCCCCAGCATTTT. Its translation: CASSLEGGSPQHF.

The V call is TRBV7-2, the J call TRBJ2-7; TRBD2 might be the D (5 bases). Germline assignment: CDR1 SGHTA and CDR2 FQGNSA. Trimming pared 6 bases from V and 11 bases from J, leaving 23 bases between. This CDR3 contains 14 residues. The CDR3 here is CASSLHGLPESEYF. CDR3 in DNA: TGTGCCAGCAGTCTACATGGACTGCCCGAGTCGGAGTACTTC.

V and J are TRBV6-6 and TRBJ2-3, with 8 bases fitting TRBD2. V was clipped by 5 bases and J by 6 bases; unmatched bases: 4. This CDR3 has 13 residues. CDR1 and CDR2 (germline): MNHNY, SVGAGI (reference sequence). As DNA, the CDR3 is TGTGCCAGCAGTGCCGGGGGGGTTGATACGCAGTATTTT. It specifies CASSAGGVDTQYF.

CDR3 bases: TGTGCCAGCAGCTTAAAACAGGGGCCGGGGGAGCAGTACTTC. This gives the protein CASSLKQGPGEQYF. V is TRBV7-3 and J is TRBJ2-7; 7 nucleotides agree with TRBD1. This CDR3 is 14 amino acids long. Trimming removed 1 base from V and 7 bases from J; junction bases left unmatched: 7. Per germline, CDR1 SGHTA and CDR2 FQGTGA.

The table lists this clone with a count of one. In nucleotides, the CDR3 is TGTGCCACCCAAGATCGGGGGGCCGTCACCGGGGAGCTGTTTTTT. Protein: CATQDRGAVTGELFF. This chain links TRBV19 with TRBJ2-2; the D gene is possibly TRBD2 (7 bases). There are 15 residues in the CDR3. Between the trimmed V and J ends, which lost 10 bases and 4 bases, there was a span of 19 bases. The germline CDR1 and CDR2 sequences are LNHDA and SQIVND (reference sequence).

A few counts support this clone. V gene TRBV28 combines with J gene TRBJ1-2; a weak D match, TRBD1 (6 bases). CDR1 MDHEN and CDR2 SYDVKM come from the germline V gene. CDR3 size: 14 residues. V lost 4 bases and J lost 3, with 12 bases in between. The DNA for the CDR3 is TGTGCCAGCAGTTCCAGGGGCTATTACTATGGCTACACCTTC. Encoded protein: CASSSRGYYYGYTF.

The chain is built from TRBV9 and TRBJ2-5; 8 nucleotides line up with TRBD2. The junction had 10 bases not matched to a gene; V was cut back by 4 bases and J by 8 bases. Germline V gene lookup returns CDR1 SGDLS and CDR2 YYNGEE. The CDR3 covers 14 residues. For the CDR3, the DNA is TGTGCCAGCAGCCCGGGACTAGGGCTTGGTACCCAGTACTTC. It translates to CASSPGLGLGTQYF.

The chain links TRBV12-3 or TRBV12-4 to TRBJ2-7; 8 positions match TRBD1. Germline trimming cut 7 bases from V and 4 bases from J; bases unmatched to any gene: 6. The CDR3 loop spans 13 amino acids. CDR3 in DNA: TGTGCCAGCATGGTTGGGGACAGGTACGAGCAGTACTTC. Translation: CASMVGDRYEQYF.

This clone showed up just once. This chain links TRBV11-3 with TRBJ2-5; no firm D call. The CDR3 runs to 13 residues. V lost 6 bases, J lost 5 bases, and 13 bases lay in between. CDR1 is SGHNT, CDR2 YENEEA, per germline. CDR3 DNA sequence: TGTGCCAGCAGTCCCTCGGCAGGCGAGACCCAGTACTTC. It codes for CASSPSAGETQYF.

The chain couples TRBV10-3 to TRBJ1-5; D is perhaps TRBD1 (6 bases). The CDR3 is made up of 15 amino acids. The V end lost 3 bases, the J end lost 0 bases, and 9 bases lay between the germline ends. Germline V gene sequence: CDR1 ENHRY, CDR2 SYGVKD. The CDR3 protein is CAISEGQHSNQPQHF. The CDR3 coding sequence is TGTGCCATCAGTGAAGGACAGCATAGCAATCAGCCCCAGCATTTT.

The chain couples TRBV7-9 to TRBJ2-7; D unclear. Germline lookup yields CDR1 SEHNR and CDR2 FQNEAQ (reference sequence). The CDR3 runs to 14 residues. V lost 6 bases and J 0 bases, leaving 12 bases between the germline ends. Here the CDR3 DNA reads TGTGCCAGCAGTAGAAGCACCTTCTCCTACGAGCAGTACTTC. Translation gives CASSRSTFSYEQYF.

The chain links TRBV19 to TRBJ2-1; 10 bases align to TRBD2. This CDR3 has 13 residues. From germline, CDR1 is LNHDA and CDR2 SQIVND (reference sequence). The V segment lost 6 bases and the J segment 8 bases; nucleotides outside the gene matches: 4. As DNA, the CDR3 is TGTGCCAGTAGACCGAGCGGGGGGGATGAGCAGTTCTTC. It codes for CASRPSGGDEQFF.

The chain carries TRBV5-1 and TRBJ2-7; 12 bases are a match to TRBD2. With 0 bases clipped from V and 4 bases from J, the junction kept 8 bases outside the gene matches. Germline CDR1 and CDR2: SGHRS and YFSETQ. This CDR3 has 17 residues. The DNA for the CDR3 is TGCGCCAGCAGCTTGGGGGGGACTAGCGGGCCTGGGTACGAGCAGTACTTC. Amino acids: CASSLGGTSGPGYEQYF.

The chain carries TRBV4-3 and TRBJ2-7; 9 bases map to TRBD1. The CDR3 covers 13 residues. Looked up from germline, CDR1 is LGHNA and CDR2 is YSLEER. The V and J ends lost 3 bases and 6 bases, in that order; junction bases with no gene match: 3. The CDR3 DNA is TGCGCCAGCAGCCAGGGACAGGGCTTCGAGCAGTACTTC. Its translation is CASSQGQGFEQYF.

The gene calls are TRBV15 and TRBJ1-1; D remains unclear. This CDR3 region has 12 residues. The V end lost 3 bases, the J end lost 1 base, and 3 bases lay between the germline ends. Germline CDR1 is LNHNV and CDR2 is YYDKDF (reference sequence). The CDR3 here is CATSRRNTEAFF. The CDR3 bases are TGTGCCACCAGCAGGAGGAACACTGAAGCTTTCTTT.

The rearrangement links TRBV5-1 to TRBJ2-1; 12 bases are a match to TRBD2. CDR1 SGHRS and CDR2 YFSETQ come from the germline V gene. The CDR3 totals 16 residues. V lost 3 bases and J lost 8; bases outside the gene matches: 9. The CDR3 sequence: CASSYGGLAGFDEQFF. CDR3 coding DNA: TGCGCCAGCAGCTACGGCGGACTAGCGGGGTTCGATGAGCAGTTCTTC.

This rearrangement joins TRBV2 to TRBJ2-3; TRBD2 matches 10 bases. The CDR3 sequence is 19 residues long. V was clipped by 4 bases and J by 4 bases; unmatched bases: 17. Germline assignment: CDR1 SNHLY and CDR2 FYNNEI. In DNA form, the CDR3 reads TGTGCCAGCAGTGTGGCTAGCGGGGGAGCCCCTTCTCTCGCAGATACGCAGTATTTT. It specifies CASSVASGGAPSLADTQYF.

The chain uses TRBV7-2 and TRBJ1-5; TRBD1 matches 9 bases. Germline V lookup: CDR1 SGHTA, CDR2 FQGNSA. V lost 5 bases to trimming and J lost 9 bases; unmatched junction nucleotides: 11. The CDR3 contains 15 residues. The CDR3 bases are TGTGCCAGCAGCCCAGGGGACAGGGTTGCGGGGCCCCAGCATTTT. It translates to CASSPGDRVAGPQHF.

The V call is TRBV19, the J call TRBJ1-1; no clear D gene. The CDR3 spans 14 residues. The germline gives CDR1 LNHDA, CDR2 SQIVND (reference sequence). Deletions cut 2 bases from V and 0 bases from J, with 7 bases between. Written as DNA, the CDR3 is TGTGCCAGTAGTATACCCAGCGTGAACACTGAAGCTTTCTTT. Translated: CASSIPSVNTEAFF.